The 21 T cell receptor beta chains below come from one sample, sequenced in a study of neurological immune-mediated disorders. TCRdb recomputed calls from the 5' RACE reads with MiXCR, one row per CDR3 protein. The sample contains some 77,000 distinct CDR3 sequences, roughly an eighth of which appear only once. As for time point: longitudinal time-point 1 (baseline). Sequenced material: PBMCs. The receptor source for this set is a female donor with HTLV-1-associated myelopathy (HAM/TSP).

This clonotype was found many times. The chain joins TRBV12-3 or TRBV12-4 to TRBJ1-6; no firm D call. The CDR3 spans 14 residues. V was shortened by 6 bases and J by 4 bases, with 10 bases between the two germline ends. The CDR3 DNA sequence: TGTGCCAGCAGCCCCAACCGGTATAATTCACCCCTCCACTTT. Amino acid sequence: CASSPNRYNSPLHF.

There are many counts of this clonotype. The gene calls are TRBV20-1 and TRBJ2-3, with D tentatively TRBD1 (5 bases). The CDR3 is 13 amino acids. Germline CDR1 DFQATT, CDR2 SNEGSKA (reference sequence). V was cut by 5 bases and J by 0 bases, with 9 bases left in between. Here the CDR3 reads CSASRVSTDTQYF. The CDR3 DNA sequence: TGCAGTGCTTCCAGGGTTAGCACAGATACGCAGTATTTT.

The chain has TRBV20-1 and TRBJ1-4; no clear D gene. Trimming removed 5 bases at V and 4 bases at J, with 11 bases between. The CDR3 totals 13 residues. CDR1 is DFQATT and CDR2 is SNEGSKA in the germline V gene (reference sequence). The CDR3, as DNA: TGCAGTGCTCGGGCGCCCGGTAATGAAAAACTGTTTTTT. Encoded protein: CSARAPGNEKLFF.

The table lists this clonotype with many counts. This CDR3 is CASSPIPGLYNEQFF. CDR3 DNA: TGCGCCAGCAGCCCGATTCCGGGACTCTACAATGAGCAGTTCTTC. The V and J genes are TRBV5-1 and TRBJ2-1, with a tentative D call TRBD2 (6 bases). V was clipped by 4 bases and J by 3 bases, with 14 bases between them. From germline, CDR1 is SGHRS and CDR2 YFSETQ. The CDR3 totals 15 residues.

In its sample, this clonotype was seen many times. This chain connects TRBV7-3 to TRBJ1-2, with D possibly TRBD1 on 5 matching bases. Germline CDR1 and CDR2: SGHTA and FQGTGA. The V end lost 5 bases, the J end lost 4 bases, and 8 bases lay between the germline ends. This CDR3 spans 12 amino acids. Written as DNA, the CDR3 is TGTGCCAGCAGCGTGGGGACCTATGGCTACACCTTC. This codes for CASSVGTYGYTF.

This clonotype was picked up many times. The chain recombines TRBV10-3 with TRBJ2-3; no firm D call. The CDR3 has 12 residues. Germline V CDR1 and CDR2: ENHRY, SYGVKD. With 3 bases removed from V and 2 bases from J, the gap between germline ends came to 3 bases. The CDR3 protein is CAISDNTDTQYF. CDR3 nucleotide sequence: TGTGCCATCAGTGACAACACAGATACGCAGTATTTT.

The CDR3 DNA reads TGTGCCAGCAGTGAACATCTTGGGGATGAGCAGTTCTTC. Translating it yields CASSEHLGDEQFF. The V gene is TRBV6-1, the J gene TRBJ2-1; D gene uncertain. CDR1 is MNHNS and CDR2 is SASEGT in the germline V gene. The V and J ends lost 2 bases and 8 bases respectively, with 10 bases between them. This CDR3 spans 13 amino acids.

This clonotype has at least ten counts. CDR3 sequence reads: CASSNGGGQANYNEQFF. Here the CDR3 DNA reads TGCGCCAGCAGCAACGGCGGAGGACAGGCTAATTACAATGAGCAGTTCTTC. The rearrangement links TRBV5-1 to TRBJ2-1; 7 bases agree with TRBD1. V was pared by 4 bases and J by 4 bases, with 14 bases of the junction left unmatched. This CDR3 is built from 17 residues. CDR1 and CDR2 from the germline V gene are SGHRS and YFSETQ.

This clonotype was picked up a small number of times. The chain has TRBV20-1 and TRBJ2-2; maybe TRBD2 (5 bases). With 1 base removed from V and 6 bases from J, the gap between germline ends came to 12 bases. CDR3 length equals 14 residues. Looked up from germline, CDR1 is DFQATT and CDR2 is SNEGSKA (reference sequence). CDR3 in amino acids: CSARGGPTAGELFF. The CDR3 coding sequence is TGCAGTGCTAGAGGAGGGCCAACGGCCGGGGAGCTGTTTTTT.

This clonotype occurred many times. The chain links TRBV6-2 or TRBV6-3 to TRBJ1-1, with 8 bases identical to TRBD1. Unmatched junction bases numbered 0, after V lost 2 bases and J lost 4 bases. CDR1 is MNHEY, CDR2 SVGEGT, per germline. The CDR3 runs 13 residues. CDR3 nucleotides: TGTGCCAGCAGTTACGGACAGGGCACTGAAGCTTTCTTT. Translating gives CASSYGQGTEAFF.

There are many counts of this clonotype. The chain is built from TRBV20-1 and TRBJ2-1, with 8 bases identical to TRBD2. Trimming removed 5 bases from V and 4 bases from J; junction bases left unmatched: 10. Germline lookup yields CDR1 DFQATT and CDR2 SNEGSKA (reference sequence). This CDR3 contains 15 residues. The CDR3 DNA is TGCAGTGCTCCCTCGGGGACTAGGACTTACAATGAGCAGTTCTTC. The encoded protein is CSAPSGTRTYNEQFF.

The table lists this clonotype with many counts. The chain uses TRBV5-1 and TRBJ1-2; unclear D gene. This CDR3 is built from 14 residues. Germline values: CDR1 SGHRS, CDR2 YFSETQ. Trimming took off 5 bases at V and 2 bases at J, with 13 bases between the two ends. DNA for the CDR3: TGCGCCAGCAGTTTTAGCAGCCAGAACTATGGCTACACCTTC. This encodes CASSFSSQNYGYTF.

The sample holds many counts of this clonotype. This chain joins TRBV14 and TRBJ2-1, with D perhaps matching TRBD1 or TRBD2 (6 bases each). This CDR3 contains 16 residues. V lost 4 bases and J 9 bases, leaving 22 bases between the germline ends. The germline V gene encodes CDR1 SGHDN and CDR2 FVKESK. CDR3 bases: TGTGCCAGCAGCCTAGGGGGAGGTTTTGTTACGATTGAGCAGTTCTTC. Protein sequence: CASSLGGGFVTIEQFF. The full variable domain, in which reference TRBV14 and TRBJ2-1 provide the parts outside the CDR3, is EAGVTQFPSHSVIEKGQTVTLRCDPISGHDNLYWYRRVMGKEIKFLLHFVKESKQDESGMPNNRFLAERTGGTYSTLKVQPAELEDSGVYFCASSLGGGFVTIEQFFGPGTRLTVL.

This clonotype has at least ten counts. This sequence joins TRBV12-3 or TRBV12-4 and TRBJ1-2; 7 positions match TRBD1. The CDR3 totals 13 residues. Trimming took 3 bases from V and 6 from J; bases not matched to a gene: 4. CDR3: CASSFLTGDGYTF. CDR3 DNA sequence: TGTGCCAGCAGTTTCCTAACAGGGGATGGCTACACCTTC.

Details on this clonotype: No conserved phenylalanine or tryptophan is present at the end of the CDR3, so a read error is the likely explanation. J is TRBJ2-6 and V is TRBV5-1, with D possibly being TRBD2 (5 bases). Trimming took 6 bases from V and 1 from J, leaving 14 bases between them. The CDR3 has 16 residues. Per germline, CDR1 SGHRS and CDR2 YFSETQ. The CDR3 DNA reads as TGCGCCAGCACCCTAGCCCCCGGTTCTGGGGCCAACGTCCTGACTTCC. Translating gives CASTLAPGSGANVLTS.

This clonotype was observed at least ten times. This chain uses TRBV11-2 with TRBJ2-3; unclear D gene. The CDR3 consists of 14 residues. CDR1 and CDR2 (germline): SGHAT, FQNNGV. Trimming left V 3 bases short and J 0 bases short, with 7 bases between. As DNA, the CDR3 is TGTGCCAGCAGCTTTACACGCAGCACAGATACGCAGTATTTT. Protein: CASSFTRSTDTQYF.

This clonotype came up many times. The chain carries TRBV5-1 and TRBJ1-1, with unresolved D. Germline assignment: CDR1 SGHRS and CDR2 YFSETQ. The CDR3 has 14 amino acids. V was clipped by 4 bases and J by 1 base, with 11 bases between them. CDR3 nucleotides: TGCGCCAGCAGCCCCCAAGGGCAGAACACTGAAGCTTTCTTT. Encoded protein: CASSPQGQNTEAFF.

This clonotype was detected many times. The chain has TRBV15 and TRBJ2-7; 7 bases line up with TRBD2. In germline, CDR1 is LNHNV, CDR2 YYDKDF (reference sequence). The CDR3 spans 15 residues. V dropped 5 bases and J dropped 4; count of bases not matched to a gene: 11. CDR3: CATSSKRGPPYEQYF. The CDR3 coding sequence is TGTGCCACCAGCTCCAAGCGGGGTCCACCTTACGAGCAGTACTTC.

The sample holds many counts of this clonotype. The chain carries TRBV5-1 and TRBJ2-3, with 9 bases aligning to TRBD1. The CDR3 is 17 amino acids. V was pared by 0 bases and J by 3 bases, with 8 bases of the junction left unmatched. The germline V gene has CDR1 SGHRS and CDR2 YFSETQ. The CDR3 DNA reads as TGCGCCAGCAGCTTGGCCAAAGTACAGGGGGCGACAGATACGCAGTATTTT. The encoded protein is CASSLAKVQGATDTQYF.

This clonotype has just a few counts. The chain joins TRBV11-1 to TRBJ2-3, with 7 bases identical to TRBD1. Germline V CDR1 and CDR2: SGHAT, FQDESV (reference sequence). CDR3 length equals 13 residues. V lost 5 bases and J lost 5; bases outside the gene matches: 4. Here the CDR3 DNA reads TGTGCCAGCAGCGAGACAGGGAAAGATACGCAGTATTTT. As protein: CASSETGKDTQYF.

This clonotype was counted ten times or more. The rearrangement uses TRBV18 and TRBJ2-5, with D hard to call. This CDR3 is 14 amino acids long. Germline V gene lookup returns CDR1 KGHSH and CDR2 LQKENI. Trimming shortened V by 1 base and J by 5 bases, and 11 bases separated the two germline ends. The CDR3 nucleotides are TGTGCCAGCTCACCACAGGATTCCGGGGAGACCCAGTACTTC. Translation gives CASSPQDSGETQYF.